A single sample is the source of the 21 T cell receptor beta chains below, sequenced in a study of blood T cell repertoires in COVID-19. Data came from immunoSEQ multiplex PCR; TCRdb stores just in-frame clones and leaves some out. Counted here are roughly 500,000 clones, 75% to 90% occurring once; the ten biggest clones make up 0.8% to 0.9%. The sequenced sample consisted of peripheral blood. The receptors stem from a man younger than 30 with COVID-19, enrolled during active disease.

V is TRBV4-1 and J is TRBJ2-5, with D perhaps TRBD2 (6 bases). CDR1 and CDR2 (germline): MGHRA, YSYEKL. CDR3 length: 15 residues. The V end lost 0 bases, the J end lost 1 base, and 9 bases lay between the germline ends. The CDR3 is CASSQDGLSQETQYF. CDR3 nucleotide sequence: TGCGCCAGCAGCCAAGACGGACTATCCCAAGAGACCCAGTACTTC.

The CDR3, as DNA: TGTGCCAGCACCCCCCTAATAACGGGAGGTTCGTACAATGAGCAGTTCTTC. Protein product: CASTPLITGGSYNEQFF. The rearrangement joins TRBV27 to TRBJ2-1, with 7 bases identical to TRBD2. CDR1 is MNHEY, CDR2 SMNVEV, per germline (reference sequence). The CDR3 is 17 amino acids. V dropped 7 bases and J dropped 4; count of bases not matched to a gene: 16.

The chain has TRBV5-1 and TRBJ1-2; 9 bases agree with TRBD1. This CDR3 has 15 amino acids. With V trimmed by 4 bases and J by 1 base, 5 bases remained unmatched. CDR1 is SGHRS and CDR2 is YFSETQ in the germline V gene. CDR3 sequence: CASSPRDRVNYGYTF. CDR3 sequence (DNA): TGCGCCAGCAGCCCGCGGGACAGGGTTAACTATGGCTACACCTTC.

The rearrangement links TRBV15 to TRBJ1-2; the D is unclear. The length of the CDR3 is 13 residues. With 5 bases removed from V and 2 bases from J, the gap between germline ends came to 9 bases. CDR1 is LNHNV, CDR2 YYDKDF, per germline (reference sequence). The CDR3 reads CATSFTENYGYTF. For the CDR3, the DNA is TGTGCCACCAGCTTTACAGAGAACTATGGCTACACCTTC.

This chain connects TRBV16 to TRBJ2-2; 7 bases match TRBD1. This CDR3 has 16 residues. V lost 2 bases, J lost 6 bases, and 9 bases stayed unmatched. CDR1 is KGHSY and CDR2 is FQNENV in the germline V gene. The CDR3 sequence: CASSQTGASTPGELFF. CDR3 sequence (DNA): TGTGCCAGCAGCCAAACAGGGGCCTCAACACCCGGGGAGCTGTTTTTT.

In this sample, this clone turned up many times. The chain recombines TRBV7-9 with TRBJ1-2; a weak D match, TRBD1 (5 bases). This CDR3 is built from 14 residues. In germline, CDR1 is SEHNR, CDR2 FQNEAQ (reference sequence). V shed 3 bases and J shed 7 bases, with 15 bases lying between them. The CDR3 DNA is TGTGCCAGCAGCTTTAACAGGCCGGACGGTGGCTACACCTTC. Translated, it gives CASSFNRPDGGYTF. The whole variable domain, remainder taken from reference TRBV7-9 and TRBJ1-2, is DTGVSQNPRHKITKRGQNVTFRCDPISEHNRLYWYRQTLGQGPEFLTYFQNEAQLEKSRLLSDRFSAERPKGSFSTLEIQRTEQGDSAMYLCASSFNRPDGGYTFGSGTRLTVV.

J is TRBJ1-1 and V is TRBV19; D gene unclear. Trimming cost V 7 bases and J 7 bases, with 13 bases left between them. This CDR3 spans 12 amino acids. Germline V CDR1 and CDR2: LNHDA, SQIVND (reference sequence). The CDR3 is CASKEEPHEAFF. For the CDR3, the DNA is TGTGCCAGTAAGGAGGAGCCGCATGAAGCTTTCTTT.

The chain joins TRBV4-1 to TRBJ2-3; 12 bases map to TRBD2. The trim removed 3 bases at V and 1 base at J, leaving 2 bases unmatched. CDR3 length: 16 residues. Germline values: CDR1 MGHRA, CDR2 YSYEKL. The CDR3 loop is CASSQGLAGGTDTQYF. In DNA form, the CDR3 reads TGCGCCAGCAGCCAGGGACTAGCGGGTGGCACAGATACGCAGTATTTT.

The rearrangement joins TRBV5-1 to TRBJ2-6; 8 nucleotides match TRBD1. Per germline, CDR1 SGHRS and CDR2 YFSETQ. The CDR3 totals 16 residues. The J segment lost 2 bases and the V segment lost 5 bases, leaving 6 bases of the junction unmatched. CDR3 loop: CASRRQGATGANVLTF. CDR3 sequence (DNA): TGCGCCAGCAGGAGGCAGGGGGCGACTGGGGCCAACGTCCTGACTTTC.

As DNA, the CDR3 is TGTGCCAGCAGCCTCGCCAGACTAGCCGCCAGCTCCTACAATGAGCAGTTCTTC. Translating gives CASSLARLAASSYNEQFF. The rearrangement links TRBV5-8 to TRBJ2-1; 7 positions match TRBD2. Per germline, CDR1 SGHTS and CDR2 YDEGEE. The CDR3 contains 18 residues. V was pared by 4 bases and J by 0 bases, with 13 bases of the junction left unmatched.

This clone was counted once. The gene calls are TRBV5-4 and TRBJ2-7; TRBD2 matches 7 bases. Unmatched junction bases numbered 6, after V lost 0 bases and J lost 0 bases. The CDR3 extends over 16 amino acids. Germline assignment: CDR1 SGHNT and CDR2 YYREEE (reference sequence). The CDR3 reads CASSLGRSGTSYEQYF. The CDR3 bases are TGTGCCAGCAGCTTGGGCCGCAGCGGGACCTCCTACGAGCAGTACTTC.

The J gene is TRBJ2-2, the V gene TRBV5-6, with 13 bases matching TRBD2. J lost 6 bases, V lost 5 bases, and 4 bases had no gene match. CDR3 length: 15 residues. Germline assignment: CDR1 SGHDT and CDR2 YYEEEE. As DNA, the CDR3 is TGTGCCAGCAGTCGACTAGCGGGAGGTCCCGGGGAGCTGTTTTTT. Translated: CASSRLAGGPGELFF.

The V call is TRBV28, the J call TRBJ1-5, with TRBD1 as a possible D gene (6 bases). The V and J ends lost 3 bases and 3 bases respectively, with 12 bases between them. The germline V gene has CDR1 MDHEN and CDR2 SYDVKM. This CDR3 spans 15 amino acids. CDR3 nucleotides: TGTGCCAGCAGTTTTGGTTACAGGGACAATCAGCCCCAGCATTTT. As protein: CASSFGYRDNQPQHF.

This chain joins TRBV3-1 (or the pseudogene TRBV3-2) and TRBJ2-6, with D possibly being TRBD1 (6 bases). The CDR3 has 18 residues. V lost 3 bases, J lost 0 bases, and 15 bases lay in between. Germline V gene sequence: CDR1 LGHDT, CDR2 YNNKEL (reference sequence). The CDR3 is CASSQGARLDSGANVLTF. CDR3 nucleotide sequence: TGTGCCAGCAGCCAGGGGGCACGCCTAGACTCTGGGGCCAACGTCCTGACTTTC.

This clone has only one observation. The V call is TRBV15, the J call TRBJ2-7; TRBD1 matches at 8 bases. Germline V lookup: CDR1 LNHNV, CDR2 YYDKDF (reference sequence). The J segment lost 3 bases and the V segment lost 1 base, leaving 17 bases of the junction unmatched. The CDR3 is made up of 19 amino acids. CDR3 bases: TGTGCCACCAGCAGAGTTGGTCTGGGTGGACAGGGCGTTCTCTACGAGCAGTACTTC. As protein: CATSRVGLGGQGVLYEQYF.

This chain links TRBV6-1 with TRBJ1-3; no reliable D call. Germline V gives CDR1 MNHNS, CDR2 SASEGT. V was cut by 3 bases and J by 4 bases, with 19 bases left in between. The CDR3 consists of 17 residues. CDR3 coding DNA: TGTGCCAGCAGTGAGTTGGCGAAAACCAGCGCGGGAAACACCATATATTTT. Translated, it gives CASSELAKTSAGNTIYF.

The chain is built from TRBV7-9 and TRBJ2-7; TRBD1 agrees at 8 bases. V was pared by 6 bases and J by 4 bases, with 11 bases of the junction left unmatched. Germline V gene lookup returns CDR1 SEHNR and CDR2 FQNEAQ (reference sequence). This CDR3 has 15 amino acids. Written as DNA, the CDR3 is TGTGCCAGCAGTGGGACCGGGACAGGAGGATACGAGCAGTACTTC. It yields the protein CASSGTGTGGYEQYF.

The chain has TRBV4-1 and TRBJ2-1; D is undetermined. The CDR3 length is 15 residues. Germline CDR1 is MGHRA and CDR2 is YSYEKL. The V end was cut by 1 base, the J end by 4 bases, with 11 bases between. This CDR3 reads CASSQGGNRYNEQFF. CDR3 in DNA: TGCGCCAGCAGCCAAGGAGGTAACCGTTACAATGAGCAGTTCTTC.

This chain links TRBV5-1 with TRBJ2-7; 7 nucleotides match TRBD1. The ends lost 7 bases at V and 6 bases at J; junction bases unmatched: 10. CDR3 size: 13 residues. CDR1 SGHRS and CDR2 YFSETQ come from the germline V gene. CDR3 sequence (DNA): TGCGCCAGCCGTGAGACAGGGAGCCGCGAGCAGTACTTC. Translated: CASRETGSREQYF. The full variable domain, rest sourced from reference TRBV5-1 and TRBJ2-7, is KAGVTQTPRYLIKTRGQQVTLSCSPISGHRSVSWYQQTPGQGLQFLFEYFSETQRNKGNFPGRFSGRQFSNSRSEMNVSTLELGDSALYLCASRETGSREQYFGPGTRLTVT.

The gene calls are TRBV7-8 and TRBJ2-1, with 8 bases matching TRBD2. Per germline, CDR1 SGHVS and CDR2 FQNEAQ. CDR3 length equals 14 residues. V dropped 5 bases and J dropped 7; count of bases not matched to a gene: 7. The CDR3 spells CASSLISGSNEQFF. The CDR3 coding sequence is TGTGCCAGCAGCCTAATCAGCGGGAGTAATGAGCAGTTCTTC.

J is TRBJ2-5 and V is TRBV7-6; 9 nucleotides align to TRBD2. Losses at the gene ends were 5 bases for V and 5 bases for J; bases not matched to a gene: 12. CDR3 size: 16 residues. CDR1 is SGHVS and CDR2 is FNYEAQ in the germline V gene. CDR3 sequence (DNA): TGTGCCAGCAGCCTACAAACGGCGGGAGGGATGGAGACCCAGTACTTC. Protein product: CASSLQTAGGMETQYF.